The T cell receptor beta chain described here comes from a study of cytomegalovirus exposure and HLA in healthy donors. Study outcomes and limitations: Most sequenced TCRs were rare (though some public TCRs occurred in many donors). Because they were indistinguishable, some V segments, including TRBV6-2 and TRBV6-3, were excluded. The authors later found TCR association rates varying by HLA locus, with DRB1 most and HLA-C fewest.

Researchers ran the PCR with 60 Vbeta and 13 Jbeta primers. Here immunoSEQ multiplex PCR was the method, and the copy in TCRdb shows in-frame clones only, minus some. The table lists some 190,000 clones, 75% to 90% of them singletons, with 0.95% to 1.5% in the top ten. The CDR3 has 15 amino acids. In germline, CDR1 is SGHTA, CDR2 FQGNSA. V was shortened by 0 bases and J by 0 bases, with 5 bases between the two germline ends. A note on this clone: The target antigen is unknown.

Input material: PBMCs. This sequence originates from a boy younger than 10 in good health and CMV-seronegative. The rearrangement uses TRBV7-2 and TRBJ1-4; no reliable D call. CDR3 in DNA: TGTGCCAGCAGCTTAGCCCCAGCAACTAATGAAAAACTGTTTTTT. It translates to CASSLAPATNEKLFF.